This T cell receptor beta chain was profiled in a study of cytomegalovirus exposure and HLA in healthy donors. For the study at large: One earlier analysis, a look at 200 million or so T cells, found more than 100 million unique TCR beta sequences. Study results and limitations: The authors considered a cluster of highly shared sequence variants likely to be a sequencing artifact.

In this sample, this clone turned up once. Its antigen is as yet unknown. Primers included in the PCR were 60 Vbeta and 13 Jbeta primers. Data came from immunoSEQ multiplex PCR; TCRdb stores just in-frame clones and leaves some out. This sample has 150,000 to 200,000 clones, with around 62% found just once. The sample consisted of PBMCs. The clonotype originates from a middle-aged man in good health and CMV-seronegative.

The CDR3 coding sequence is TGTGCCAGCAGTGAAGCGGTAGGGGAAGCGGGCTACACCTTC. Protein: CASSEAVGEAGYTF. This chain joins TRBV6-1 and TRBJ1-2, with a possible D match to TRBD1 (5 bases). V gave up 0 bases and J gave up 8 bases, with 13 bases separating them. CDR3 length: 14 residues. Germline V gene sequence: CDR1 MNHNS, CDR2 SASEGT.